This TCR beta chain was recorded in a study of blood T cell repertoires in COVID-19. As for the study in general: Sources were T cells, B-cell-depleted T cells, or PBMCs; the material itself was cDNA or gDNA.

V dropped 5 bases and J dropped 9; count of bases not matched to a gene: 5. Germline assignment: CDR1 SEHNR and CDR2 FQNEAQ (reference sequence). There are 13 residues in the CDR3. The data were produced by immunoSEQ multiplex PCR, yet TCRdb's version contains in-frame clones alone and is incomplete. The sample contains around 380,000 clones, about 89% of which appear only once. Living in about two dozen US areas, the participants were between roughly 18 and 89 years of age. Participants' own reports of clinical history determined their cohort assignment. The sequencing sample was made of PBMCs or T cells enriched from blood (not recorded which). The chain combines TRBV7-9 with TRBJ1-5, with 9 bases identical to TRBD1. The receptor comes from a man aged 30 to 39 who had recovered from COVID-19. This CDR3 reads CASSRTGDVPQHF. In nucleotides, the CDR3 is TGTGCCAGCAGCCGGACAGGGGATGTGCCCCAGCATTTT. Complete variable domain (other parts from reference TRBV7-9 and TRBJ1-5): DTGVSQNPRHKITKRGQNVTFRCDPISEHNRLYWYRQTLGQGPEFLTYFQNEAQLEKSRLLSDRFSAERPKGSFSTLEIQRTEQGDSAMYLCASSRTGDVPQHFGDGTRLSIL.